The 17 T cell receptor beta chains below were found in one sample sequenced in a study of blood T cell repertoires in COVID-19. Sequencing used immunoSEQ multiplex PCR; TCRdb keeps in-frame clones, though not all of them. This table holds 93,000 or so clones, around nine tenths found once. The sample comprised peripheral blood. These TCRs come from a human donor in a cohort sampled during active COVID-19.

The chain joins TRBV7-9 to TRBJ1-1; D remains ambiguous. The germline V gene encodes CDR1 SEHNR and CDR2 FQNEAQ (reference sequence). This CDR3 is 11 amino acids long. V lost 1 base and J 8 bases, leaving 5 bases between the germline ends. The CDR3 DNA follows: TGTGCCAGCAGCTTAGGTTTAGAAGCTTTCTTT. Translating it yields CASSLGLEAFF. The entire variable domain, with the rest obtained from reference TRBV7-9 and TRBJ1-1, is as follows: DTGVSQNPRHKITKRGQNVTFRCDPISEHNRLYWYRQTLGQGPEFLTYFQNEAQLEKSRLLSDRFSAERPKGSFSTLEIQRTEQGDSAMYLCASSLGLEAFFGQGTRLTVV.

The rearrangement joins TRBV19 to TRBJ2-1; 11 bases map to TRBD1. Germline values: CDR1 LNHDA, CDR2 SQIVND (reference sequence). This CDR3 region has 16 residues. V shed 1 base and J 6 bases; nucleotides not matched to a gene: 5. CDR3 in DNA: TGTGCCAGTAGTATAGTCGGACAGGGGGCCGGCAATGAGCAGTTCTTC. Translation gives CASSIVGQGAGNEQFF.

This chain connects TRBV29-1 to TRBJ2-1; 9 bases are shared with TRBD1. Per the germline V gene, CDR1 is SQVTM and CDR2 is ANQGSEA. The CDR3 length is 12 residues. After removal of 6 bases from V and 6 bases from J, the junction contained 3 bases not matched to a gene. The CDR3 nucleotides read TGCAGCGTCGACAGGGGGGGCAATGAGCAGTTCTTC. Translated: CSVDRGGNEQFF.

The gene calls are TRBV5-1 and TRBJ2-7, with D possibly TRBD2 on 5 matching bases. CDR1 is SGHRS, CDR2 YFSETQ, per germline. The CDR3 has 21 amino acids. Trimming took off 0 bases at V and 0 bases at J, with 28 bases between the two ends. The CDR3 region has the DNA TGCGCCAGCAGCTTGGCCGGATGGGAGCCACACACATACTCTACCTCCTACGAGCAGTACTTC. Translating gives CASSLAGWEPHTYSTSYEQYF.

The chain links TRBV6-2 or TRBV6-3 to TRBJ1-1, with D unresolved. Trimming took 4 bases from V and 0 from J, leaving 6 bases between them. The CDR3 contains 13 residues. The germline V gene encodes CDR1 MNHEY and CDR2 SVGEGT. The DNA for the CDR3 is TGTGCCAGCAGTTCCACAATGAACACTGAAGCTTTCTTT. Its translation is CASSSTMNTEAFF.

Written as DNA, the CDR3 is TGTGCCACCAGTGATTTTAGGCTAGCGGGGGTCACCGGGGAGCTGTTTTTT. It translates to CATSDFRLAGVTGELFF. The chain recombines TRBV24-1 with TRBJ2-2, with TRBD2 matching over 10 bases. The CDR3 has 17 residues. The germline gives CDR1 KGHDR, CDR2 SFDVKD. Trimming removed 1 base from V and 4 bases from J; junction bases left unmatched: 5.

The chain employs TRBV4-3 and TRBJ1-6; 7 bases map to TRBD1. Germline lookup yields CDR1 LGHNA and CDR2 YSLEER. Trimming cost V 4 bases and J 6 bases; bases outside gene matches: 9. The CDR3 is made up of 16 amino acids. The CDR3 DNA reads as TGCGCCAGCAGCCCCAAAACAGGGGAGCGTAATTCACCCCTCCACTTT. Amino acids: CASSPKTGERNSPLHF.

The table lists this clone with a count of one. V is TRBV6-6 and J is TRBJ1-1; D remains unclear. Germline loops: CDR1 MNHNY, CDR2 SVGAGI (reference sequence). V was cut by 0 bases and J by 5 bases, with 7 bases left in between. The CDR3 contains 13 residues. CDR3 nucleotides: TGTGCCAGCAGTTACTCGAGGGATACTGAAGCTTTCTTT. Protein sequence: CASSYSRDTEAFF.

The gene calls are TRBV4-2 and TRBJ1-1; 9 nucleotides agree with TRBD1. The CDR3 is 14 amino acids. The germline CDR1 and CDR2 sequences are LGHNA and YNFKEQ. Trimming took 1 base from V and 7 from J; bases not matched to a gene: 4. The DNA of the CDR3 is TGTGCCAGCAGCCAAGGCGGGGACAGGGTTGAAGCTTTCTTT. Amino acids: CASSQGGDRVEAFF.

As to this clone: The sample contains more than one DNA sequence encoding this CDR3. The chain recombines TRBV3-1 (or the pseudogene TRBV3-2) with TRBJ1-2; no clear D. The CDR3 is 11 residues long. Germline lookup yields CDR1 LGHDT and CDR2 YNNKEL (reference sequence). V was shortened by 4 bases and J by 8 bases, with 8 bases between the two germline ends. CDR3 bases: TGTGCCAGCAGCCGAGGGAGGGGCTACACCTTC. Protein product: CASSRGRGYTF.

The rearrangement uses TRBV7-2 and TRBJ1-3, with D tentatively TRBD1 (5 bases). This CDR3 contains 14 residues. Trimming took off 4 bases at V and 0 bases at J, with 7 bases between the two ends. Germline CDR1 and CDR2: SGHTA and FQGNSA. The CDR3 sequence is CASSSTASGNTIYF. CDR3 sequence (DNA): TGTGCCAGCAGCTCGACAGCCTCTGGAAACACCATATATTTT. Full variable domain (rest looked up from reference TRBV7-2 and TRBJ1-3): GAGVSQSPSNKVTEKGKDVELRCDPISGHTALYWYRQSLGQGLEFLIYFQGNSAPDKSGLPSDRFSAERTGGSVSTLTIQRTQQEDSAVYLCASSSTASGNTIYFGEGSWLTVV.

The chain employs TRBV18 and TRBJ2-7; TRBD1 aligns across 12 bases. V shed 3 bases and J 5 bases; nucleotides not matched to a gene: 5. This CDR3 comprises 15 residues. Germline assignment: CDR1 KGHSH and CDR2 LQKENI. CDR3: CASSPTGTGGHEQYF. The DNA for the CDR3 is TGTGCCAGCTCACCGACCGGGACAGGGGGCCACGAGCAGTACTTC.

The chain couples TRBV5-6 to TRBJ1-1; tentative D call: TRBD1 (6 bases). V was pared by 0 bases and J by 2 bases, with 11 bases between. Germline V gene lookup returns CDR1 SGHDT and CDR2 YYEEEE. This CDR3 spans 15 amino acids. CDR3 protein: CASSLGTGRNTEAFF. CDR3 nucleotide sequence: TGTGCCAGCAGCTTGGGAACAGGGAGAAACACTGAAGCTTTCTTT. The variable domain in full, with the rest retrieved from reference TRBV5-6 and TRBJ1-1, is DAGVTQSPTHLIKTRGQQVTLRCSPKSGHDTVSWYQQALGQGPQFIFQYYEEEERQRGNFPDRFSGHQFPNYSSELNVNALLLGDSALYLCASSLGTGRNTEAFFGQGTRLTVV.

This clone was counted between two and nine times. This chain connects TRBV7-9 to TRBJ2-7; perhaps TRBD2 as D (5 bases). This CDR3 contains 14 residues. CDR1 and CDR2 (germline): SEHNR, FQNEAQ (reference sequence). V was pared by 5 bases and J by 4 bases, with 15 bases between. The CDR3 sequence: CASSDTSGLYEQYF. The CDR3 DNA reads TGTGCCAGCAGCGACACTAGTGGCTTATACGAGCAGTACTTC.

This sequence joins TRBV27 and TRBJ1-1; 10 bases align to TRBD1. There are 14 residues in the CDR3. Per the germline V gene, CDR1 is MNHEY and CDR2 is SMNVEV (reference sequence). V shed 2 bases, J shed 7 bases, and the junction held 4 bases outside the gene matches. CDR3 sequence: CASSLRDRGIEAFF. CDR3 nucleotides: TGTGCCAGCAGTTTAAGGGACAGGGGAATTGAAGCTTTCTTT.

The chain uses TRBV6-5 and TRBJ2-7, with 7 bases matching TRBD2. The CDR3 loop spans 13 amino acids. Germline CDR1 and CDR2: MNHEY and SVGAGI. Germline trimming cut 6 bases from V and 2 bases from J; bases unmatched to any gene: 4. The CDR3 loop is CASRAGITYEQYF. For the CDR3, the DNA is TGTGCCAGCAGAGCGGGGATCACCTACGAGCAGTACTTC.

To note about this clone: At one end the junction does not follow the germline gene, possibly because of a read error. The rearrangement uses TRBV3-1 (or the pseudogene TRBV3-2) and TRBJ2-2; TRBD2 matches at 7 bases. Germline CDR1 reads LGHDT; CDR2 reads YNNKEL (reference sequence). The length of the CDR3 is 19 residues. CDR3 sequence reads: CASGQDPLLADLNTGELFF. For the CDR3, the DNA is TGTGCCAGCGGCCAAGATCCGCTGCTAGCGGACCTGAACACCGGGGAGCTGTTTTTT.